The 12 T cell receptor beta chains below all came from one sample that was sequenced in a study of control samples from healthy donors and cancer patients. TCRdb's copy holds only in-frame clones and misses some; the assay was immunoSEQ multiplex PCR. The sample has 150,000 or so clones; 88% are singletons. The material sequenced was blood. Source of these receptors: a man aged 18 to 29 in good health.

This clone occurred a few times. This chain connects TRBV6-5 to TRBJ2-1; no clear D gene. Germline V lookup: CDR1 MNHEY, CDR2 SVGAGI. This CDR3 is built from 16 residues. V lost 2 bases and J 5 bases, leaving 16 bases between the germline ends. The CDR3 loop reads CASSYTPRPYNNEQFF. The CDR3 DNA sequence: TGTGCCAGCAGTTACACTCCTCGGCCATACAACAATGAGCAGTTCTTC.

The V call is TRBV5-1, the J call TRBJ2-1; 9 bases align to TRBD1. V lost 6 bases, J lost 8 bases, and 6 bases stayed unmatched. The CDR3 is 13 amino acids. In germline, CDR1 is SGHRS, CDR2 YFSETQ. The CDR3 loop reads CASMGQGWDEQFF. Written as DNA, the CDR3 is TGCGCCAGCATGGGACAGGGCTGGGATGAGCAGTTCTTC.

The J gene is TRBJ2-7, the V gene TRBV27; 11 positions agree with TRBD1. Unmatched junction bases numbered 3, after V lost 2 bases and J lost 3 bases. Germline loops: CDR1 MNHEY, CDR2 SMNVEV (reference sequence). This CDR3 has 15 amino acids. As DNA, the CDR3 is TGTGCCAGCAGTTTAAAGGGACAGGGGGACTACGAGCAGTACTTC. This translates into CASSLKGQGDYEQYF.

The chain couples TRBV13 to TRBJ1-3, with D maybe TRBD1 (6 bases). This CDR3 region has 17 residues. The V and J ends lost 5 bases and 0 bases respectively, with 17 bases between them. Germline values: CDR1 PRHDT, CDR2 FYEKMQ (reference sequence). CDR3 in amino acids: CASSQQGQLYSGNTIYF. Here the CDR3 DNA reads TGTGCCAGCAGCCAACAAGGACAGCTATACTCTGGAAACACCATATATTTT.

This clone appeared a single time. V gene TRBV5-6 combines with J gene TRBJ1-1; D is unclear. CDR3 length: 15 residues. Germline V gives CDR1 SGHDT, CDR2 YYEEEE. The germline V and J ends were trimmed by 5 bases and 1 base, with 15 bases remaining between them. CDR3 nucleotides: TGTGCCAGCAGTCGGCGTGGGGTTGGGAACACTGAAGCTTTCTTT. Translated: CASSRRGVGNTEAFF. The whole variable domain, filled in from reference TRBV5-6 and TRBJ1-1, reads DAGVTQSPTHLIKTRGQQVTLRCSPKSGHDTVSWYQQALGQGPQFIFQYYEEEERQRGNFPDRFSGHQFPNYSSELNVNALLLGDSALYLCASSRRGVGNTEAFFGQGTRLTVV.

The CDR3 DNA sequence: TGTGCCAGTAGTTGGGGGACGGGACTTATTGGCTATGGCTACACCTTC. Translation: CASSWGTGLIGYGYTF. The chain combines TRBV19 with TRBJ1-2, with D possibly TRBD1 on 5 matching bases. The CDR3 has 16 residues. CDR1 is LNHDA, CDR2 SQIVND, per germline (reference sequence). V was trimmed by 5 bases and J by 4 bases, leaving 20 bases between them.

The V and J genes are TRBV5-1 and TRBJ2-2, with a tentative D call TRBD1 (5 bases). Germline lookup yields CDR1 SGHRS and CDR2 YFSETQ. The CDR3 runs to 15 residues. V was cut by 2 bases and J by 2 bases, with 10 bases left in between. The DNA of the CDR3 is TGCGCCAGCAGCTTACGGACACCCAACACCGGGGAGCTGTTTTTT. Amino acid sequence: CASSLRTPNTGELFF.

This chain joins TRBV18 and TRBJ1-1, with D unresolved. Germline CDR1 is KGHSH and CDR2 is LQKENI. The germline V and J ends were trimmed by 6 bases and 0 bases, with 11 bases remaining between them. The CDR3 runs 14 residues. The CDR3 protein is CASSSPELNTEAFF. The CDR3 nucleotides are TGTGCCAGCTCCTCGCCCGAGCTGAACACTGAAGCTTTCTTT.

This chain joins TRBV18 and TRBJ2-5; TRBD2 matches at 7 bases. The CDR3 contains 13 residues. Trimming took 1 base from V and 5 from J; bases not matched to a gene: 1. Germline-derived CDR1 and CDR2 are KGHSH and LQKENI. The CDR3 loop reads CASSPLGGETQYF. The CDR3 DNA reads as TGTGCCAGCTCACCACTGGGGGGGGAGACCCAGTACTTC. The full variable domain, completed using reference TRBV18 and TRBJ2-5, is NAGVMQNPRHLVRRRGQEARLRCSPMKGHSHVYWYRQLPEEGLKFMVYLQKENIIDESGMPKERFSAEFPKEGPSILRIQQVVRGDSAAYFCASSPLGGETQYFGPGTRLLVL.

In this sample, this clone turned up a few times. This rearrangement joins TRBV28 to TRBJ1-5; the D gene is possibly TRBD1 (6 bases). Trimming pared 6 bases from V and 2 bases from J, leaving 17 bases between. Germline CDR1 MDHEN, CDR2 SYDVKM. The CDR3 totals 16 residues. The DNA for the CDR3 is TGTGCCAGCAGCGACGGGGGGCTTGGGGGCAATCAGCCCCAGCATTTT. It is translated as CASSDGGLGGNQPQHF.

V gene TRBV28 combines with J gene TRBJ2-1; maybe TRBD2 (5 bases). Germline-derived CDR1 and CDR2 are MDHEN and SYDVKM. Trimming stripped 3 bases from V and 3 bases from J, with 12 bases between. CDR3 length: 15 amino acids. The CDR3 is CASSFVRGDYNEQFF. DNA of the CDR3: TGTGCCAGCAGTTTCGTTCGGGGAGACTACAATGAGCAGTTCTTC.

The CDR3 DNA reads TGTGCCAGCAGCGAAGGACAGGAGGTTTCTAAAGCTTTCTTT. This sequence encodes CASSEGQEVSKAFF. V usage is TRBV7-2 and J usage is TRBJ1-1; TRBD1 matches at 7 bases. This CDR3 has 14 amino acids. Per the germline V gene, CDR1 is SGHTA and CDR2 is FQGNSA. V lost 5 bases and J lost 9; bases outside the gene matches: 12.